The 15 T cell receptor beta chains presented below share a single source sample, sequenced in a study of Ad26.COV2.S vaccination and SARS-CoV-2 variants. Treatment indicated: over 15 received Ad26.COV2.S at low or high dose, single or two shots; 5 received placebo; per-sample allocation not given. Samples came from day 63 after the first vaccine or placebo injection. Using immunoSEQ multiplex PCR, the repertoire was profiled, and TCRdb retains in-frame clones only, with some absent. Altogether more than 300,000 clones are present, around 85% being singletons, with the ten largest covering roughly 2%. The specimen was peripheral blood, collected in a trial of Ad26.COV2.S vaccine versus placebo. The receptors come from a person between 18 and 65 years old who received the Ad26.COV2.S COVID-19 vaccine or a placebo.

This chain joins TRBV9 and TRBJ2-1, with 7 positions matching TRBD1. V shed 0 bases and J 7 bases; nucleotides not matched to a gene: 4. Germline lookup yields CDR1 SGDLS and CDR2 YYNGEE. The CDR3 sequence is 14 residues long. The DNA of the CDR3 is TGTGCCAGCAGCGTAGGACAGGGTAGGAATGAGCAGTTCTTC. Residues: CASSVGQGRNEQFF.

The V gene is TRBV6-1, the J gene TRBJ1-4; tentative D call: TRBD1 (5 bases). CDR1 is MNHNS and CDR2 is SASEGT in the germline V gene. V lost 4 bases and J lost 2, with 17 bases in between. The CDR3 loop spans 17 amino acids. CDR3 sequence: CASSGRVYRGTNEKLFF. In nucleotides, the CDR3 is TGTGCCAGCAGTGGGAGGGTTTACCGGGGCACTAATGAAAAACTGTTTTTT.

The gene calls are TRBV5-8 and TRBJ2-1; TRBD1 matches 12 bases. Unmatched junction bases numbered 5, after V lost 3 bases and J lost 7 bases. The germline gives CDR1 SGHTS, CDR2 YDEGEE. The CDR3 consists of 15 residues. This CDR3 is CASSYRDRGLNEQFF. CDR3 DNA sequence: TGTGCCAGCAGCTACCGGGACAGGGGGCTTAATGAGCAGTTCTTC.

The chain uses TRBV24-1 and TRBJ2-5, with 8 bases fitting TRBD1. CDR1 is KGHDR, CDR2 SFDVKD, per germline. This CDR3 has 14 amino acids. Losses at the gene ends were 6 bases for V and 5 bases for J; bases not matched to a gene: 7. The CDR3 is CATSLQGAGETQYF. CDR3 nucleotide sequence: TGTGCCACCAGTCTCCAGGGGGCGGGGGAGACCCAGTACTTC.

V gene TRBV24-1 combines with J gene TRBJ2-3; possibly TRBD2 for D (6 bases). CDR3 length equals 15 residues. Trimming removed 1 base at V and 0 bases at J, with 7 bases between. CDR1 KGHDR and CDR2 SFDVKD come from the germline V gene. The CDR3 coding sequence is TGTGCCACCAGTGATTTTGGAGGGAGCACAGATACGCAGTATTTT. This codes for CATSDFGGSTDTQYF.

The gene calls are TRBV7-8 and TRBJ2-7; D might be TRBD1 (6 bases). The V gene lost 5 bases and the J gene lost 6 bases, with 11 bases spanning the gap. CDR1 and CDR2 (germline): SGHVS, FQNEAQ. This CDR3 is built from 12 residues. CDR3 residues: CASSNQGTEQYF. The CDR3 nucleotides read TGTGCCAGCAGCAACCAGGGGACCGAGCAGTACTTC.

The genes are TRBV6-4 and TRBJ1-2; possibly TRBD1 for D (6 bases). V was cut by 11 bases and J by 7 bases, with 14 bases left in between. Looked up from germline, CDR1 is MRHNA and CDR2 is SNTAGT. The CDR3 has 11 residues. CDR3: CACWGHSGYTF. The DNA of the CDR3 is TGTGCCTGTTGGGGACACTCTGGCTACACCTTC.

This chain joins TRBV7-2 and TRBJ2-7, with D tentatively TRBD1 (6 bases). Trimming took 2 bases from V and 3 from J, leaving 8 bases between them. The CDR3 has 13 residues. CDR1 is SGHTA, CDR2 FQGNSA, per germline. This CDR3 is CASSLNRVYEQYF. The DNA of the CDR3 is TGTGCCAGCAGCTTAAACAGGGTCTACGAGCAGTACTTC.

The rearrangement links TRBV19 to TRBJ1-3, with D hard to call. Germline CDR1 is LNHDA and CDR2 is SQIVND (reference sequence). The CDR3 extends over 10 amino acids. Trimming removed 7 bases at V and 3 bases at J, with 1 base between. The CDR3 DNA reads as TGTGCCAGTATTGGAAACACCATATATTTT. The encoded protein is CASIGNTIYF.

V gene TRBV7-2 combines with J gene TRBJ2-1, with TRBD1 identical over 8 bases. Per the germline V gene, CDR1 is SGHTA and CDR2 is FQGNSA. Trimming took 3 bases from V and 8 from J; bases not matched to a gene: 3. The CDR3 is 13 residues long. CDR3 DNA sequence: TGTGCCAGCAGCTTCGACAGGGGCGATGAGCAGTTCTTC. Its protein product is CASSFDRGDEQFF. The full variable domain, completed using reference TRBV7-2 and TRBJ2-1, is GAGVSQSPSNKVTEKGKDVELRCDPISGHTALYWYRQSLGQGLEFLIYFQGNSAPDKSGLPSDRFSAERTGGSVSTLTIQRTQQEDSAVYLCASSFDRGDEQFFGPGTRLTVL.

The DNA of the CDR3 is TGTGCCAGTAGGTGGACAGGGGGACAGACCCAGTACTTC. Amino acids: CASRWTGGQTQYF. The chain uses TRBV19 and TRBJ2-5, with 10 bases fitting TRBD1. After removal of 6 bases from V and 6 bases from J, the junction contained 4 bases not matched to a gene. The CDR3 is 13 residues long. From germline, CDR1 is LNHDA and CDR2 SQIVND (reference sequence). The full variable domain, rest sourced from reference TRBV19 and TRBJ2-5, is DGGITQSPKYLFRKEGQNVTLSCEQNLNHDAMYWYRQDPGQGLRLIYYSQIVNDFQKGDIAEGYSVSREKKESFPLTVTSAQKNPTAFYLCASRWTGGQTQYFGPGTRLLVL.

This clone showed up just once. V usage is TRBV6-1 and J usage is TRBJ2-7; 7 nucleotides match TRBD1. This CDR3 contains 14 residues. Germline V CDR1 and CDR2: MNHNS, SASEGT. V lost 3 bases to trimming and J lost 0 bases; unmatched junction nucleotides: 2. This chain's CDR3 is CASSEGQISYEQYF. DNA for the CDR3: TGTGCCAGCAGTGAGGGACAGATCTCCTACGAGCAGTACTTC.

The chain is built from TRBV5-6 and TRBJ2-2, with D perhaps given as TRBD1 or TRBD2 (6 bases each). V shed 4 bases and J shed 1 base, with 17 bases lying between them. Germline V gene sequence: CDR1 SGHDT, CDR2 YYEEEE. This CDR3 is built from 17 residues. The CDR3 spells CASSPRGRRGNTGELFF. CDR3 coding DNA: TGTGCCAGCAGCCCACGGGGGCGCAGGGGGAACACCGGGGAGCTGTTTTTT.

This chain connects TRBV27 to TRBJ1-1, with no clear D. The CDR3 totals 14 residues. The ends were cut back, 6 bases at V and 5 bases at J, with 16 bases in the middle. Looked up from germline, CDR1 is MNHEY and CDR2 is SMNVEV (reference sequence). The DNA for the CDR3 is TGTGCCAGCAGCCCTCGAGACTGGGCAACTGAAGCTTTCTTT. Amino acids: CASSPRDWATEAFF.

Only a few counts were recorded for this clone. This chain uses TRBV19 with TRBJ1-5, with D possibly TRBD1 on 5 matching bases. The CDR3 totals 15 residues. The germline CDR1 and CDR2 sequences are LNHDA and SQIVND (reference sequence). V lost 7 bases to trimming and J lost 6 bases, with 19 bases between them. The CDR3 DNA follows: TGTGCCAGTAACCATGGGCCGGGGACCGGTCAGCCCCAGCATTTT. Residues: CASNHGPGTGQPQHF. The whole variable domain, filled in from reference TRBV19 and TRBJ1-5, reads DGGITQSPKYLFRKEGQNVTLSCEQNLNHDAMYWYRQDPGQGLRLIYYSQIVNDFQKGDIAEGYSVSREKKESFPLTVTSAQKNPTAFYLCASNHGPGTGQPQHFGDGTRLSIL.